A selection of T cell receptor beta chains follows, all from one sample in a study of cytomegalovirus exposure and HLA in healthy donors. Sequencing was performed with immunoSEQ multiplex PCR; in TCRdb, only in-frame clones are kept and a portion is missing. Among more than 90,000 clones listed, about 76% were seen once. The sample taken for sequencing was PBMCs. The receptors were gathered from a man aged 40-49 years in good health and CMV-seropositive. Each CDR3 is given with its conserved first and last residue. D genes are given only for firm matches. Clone size is given for some rows only: seen once, a few or many times, or a class if the clone is expanded.

TRBJ2-1 | TRBV14 | TRBD1 | few | TGTGCCAGCAGCCGAAACAGGGGGCTCATGGACAATGAGCAGTTCTTC | CASSRNRGLMDNEQFF
TRBJ2-7 | TRBV5-6 | . | . | TGTGCCAGCAGCGGCGTGAGGGGGGGCGAATTTGGCGAGCAGTACTTC | CASSGVRGGEFGEQYF
TRBJ2-7 | TRBV28 | TRBD2 | . | TGTGCCAGCAGTACCCCCGGGACTAGCGGGAGCTCCGAGCAGTACTTC | CASSTPGTSGSSEQYF
TRBJ2-2 | TRBV5-1 | TRBD2 | . | TGCGCCAGCAGCCCACTAGCGGGGAACACCGGGGAGCTGTTTTTT | CASSPLAGNTGELFF
TRBJ1-3 | TRBV19 | . | . | TGTGCCAGTGGGGACTTCAGAACCTCTGGAAACACCATATATTTT | CASGDFRTSGNTIYF
TRBJ2-5 | TRBV21-1 | . | . | TGTGCCACCTTGGGTAGGGGTAACGGCGAGACCCAGTACTTC | CATLGRGNGETQYF
TRBJ2-7 | TRBV28 | TRBD2 | . | TGTGCCAGCAGATCTCCGGGACTAGCGGACCGCTACGAGCAGTACTTC | CASRSPGLADRYEQYF
TRBJ2-1 | TRBV27 | . | . | TGTGCCAGCAGTTTTAGTTCCTCGGGGGGCTGGGAGTTCTTC | CASSFSSSGGWEFF
TRBJ1-1 | TRBV7-7 | TRBD1 | once | TGTGCTAGCAGCTCAACAGGGGAGCCTGAAGCTTTCTTT | CASSSTGEPEAFF
TRBJ1-4 | TRBV2 | . | . | TGTGCCAGCAGTGAAATGTCCCCGACAGCCACTAATGAAAAACTGTTTTTT | CASSEMSPTATNEKLFF
TRBJ1-3 | TRBV7-6 | TRBD1 | . | TGTGCCAGCAGCCCCCGACAGGGTACGACTGGAAACACCATATATTTT | CASSPRQGTTGNTIYF
TRBJ2-3 | TRBV11-2 | . | . | TGTGCCAGCAGCTTAAGCTTTTCAGCGGCAGATACGCAGTATTTT | CASSLSFSAADTQYF
TRBJ2-1 | TRBV7-3 | TRBD2 | once | TGTGCCAGCAGCTTAAAGGCGGGGGGGATCTACAATGAGCAGTTCTTC | CASSLKAGGIYNEQFF
TRBJ2-7 | TRBV5-1 | TRBD2 | . | TGCGCCAGCAGCTCCGGGACTAGTGCCGAGGGGTACGAGCAGTACTTC | CASSSGTSAEGYEQYF
TRBJ1-6 | TRBV9 | . | . | TGTGCCAGCAGTGGGAGGGAGACACCCCTCCACTTT | CASSGRETPLHF
TRBJ2-2 | TRBV7-2 | . | . | TGTGCCAGCAGCCCATGGGTTGGGGAGACCGGGGAGCTGTTTTTT | CASSPWVGETGELFF
TRBJ1-6 | TRBV5-5 | . | . | TGTGCCAGCAGCTTCACCCCTGACGACAGGTATAATTCACCCCTCCACTTT | CASSFTPDDRYNSPLHF
TRBJ1-2 | TRBV5-6 | . | . | TGTGCCAGCAGCCTTGGTCAGGGGTTATTAGCCTATGGCTACACCTTC | CASSLGQGLLAYGYTF
TRBJ2-6 | TRBV18 | . | . | TGTGCCAGCTCACCATCCCAAGTGGCAGGCCGTTCTGGGGCCAACGTCCTGACTTTC | CASSPSQVAGRSGANVLTF
TRBJ2-3 | TRBV14 | . | . | TGTGCCAGCAGCCAAGCCCTCTCGTCCGATACGCAGTATTTT | CASSQALSSDTQYF